This T cell receptor (beta chain) was recovered during a study of post-analysis software for immune sequencing data. Study-wide results and limits: Roughly five TRBV segments, including TRBV5-6, TRBV5-1 and TRBV20-1, were more frequent in patients than controls.

Trimming removed 0 bases from V and 0 bases from J, with 8 bases in between. The CDR3 extends over 15 amino acids. Germline V gene lookup returns CDR1 SGHRS and CDR2 YFSETQ. Unique-molecular-identifier-tagged TCR beta cDNA libraries were used. MiXCR was run by TCRdb on the PCR reads, yielding one entry per CDR3 protein. The sample shows roughly 730,000 distinct CDR3 sequences, 25% to 30% of them seen only once. This clonotype was seen at least ten times. Its target is unknown. The sequenced sample was blood. The TCR was taken from a girl aged 10 to 17 with multiple sclerosis. The V gene is TRBV5-1, the J gene TRBJ2-3; D is uncertain. The CDR3 region has the DNA TGCGCCAGCAGCTTGGGCAGCTCTAGCACAGATACGCAGTATTTT. It is translated as CASSLGSSSTDTQYF.